This T cell receptor beta chain appears in the sequencing data of a study of CD8 T cells in Susac syndrome. Reverse transcription used roughly 0.5 to 1 ug RNA and random hexamers. TCRdb redid the calling of the immunoSEQ multiplex PCR reads with MiXCR, one entry per CDR3 protein. The sample records 73,000 or so distinct CDR3 sequences, approximately 94% being singletons. Germline V gene sequence: CDR1 MNHNY, CDR2 SVGAGI (reference sequence). There are 15 residues in the CDR3. The V gene lost 4 bases and the J gene lost 2 bases, with 15 bases spanning the gap. The specimen was CD8+ T cells from PBMCs. J is TRBJ2-7 and V is TRBV6-6; a weak D match, TRBD1 (5 bases). This clonotype originated in a human donor with multiple sclerosis. This CDR3 reads CASSSAGNQPYEQYF. The CDR3 nucleotides read TGTGCCAGCAGTTCCGCAGGGAATCAGCCCTACGAGCAGTACTTC.